The 18 T cell receptor beta chains given below trace back to one sample, sequenced in a study of T cell responses to AZD1222 COVID-19 vaccine. Using immunoSEQ multiplex PCR, the repertoire was profiled, and TCRdb retains in-frame clones only, with some absent. The table includes about 66,000 clones, 87% detected once. Specimen: peripheral blood, collected on day 0 of AZD1222 vaccination. The receptor source for this set is an adult in good health.

This clone was counted a few times. The J gene is TRBJ1-2, the V gene TRBV4-3; 7 nucleotides line up with TRBD1. The CDR3 is 13 amino acids. Unmatched junction bases numbered 4, after V lost 4 bases and J lost 5 bases. In germline, CDR1 is LGHNA, CDR2 YSLEER. CDR3 region: CASSRTGVYGYTF. The CDR3 DNA sequence: TGCGCCAGCAGCCGCACAGGGGTTTATGGCTACACCTTC.

This sequence joins TRBV19 and TRBJ2-2; D is perhaps TRBD1 (6 bases). Per the germline V gene, CDR1 is LNHDA and CDR2 is SQIVND (reference sequence). CDR3 length: 15 residues. Trimming stripped 6 bases from V and 4 bases from J, with 15 bases between. Here the CDR3 DNA reads TGTGCCAGTAGCCACAGGGTGGGGAGCACCGGGGAGCTGTTTTTT. Protein: CASSHRVGSTGELFF. The variable domain in full, with the rest retrieved from reference TRBV19 and TRBJ2-2, is DGGITQSPKYLFRKEGQNVTLSCEQNLNHDAMYWYRQDPGQGLRLIYYSQIVNDFQKGDIAEGYSVSREKKESFPLTVTSAQKNPTAFYLCASSHRVGSTGELFFGEGSRLTVL.

The chain recombines TRBV28 with TRBJ1-2; D is possibly TRBD1 (5 bases). The CDR3 contains 17 residues. The germline gives CDR1 MDHEN, CDR2 SYDVKM. V gave up 5 bases and J gave up 2 bases, with 21 bases separating them. This CDR3 is CASSQTAGVRANYGYTF. The CDR3 DNA sequence: TGTGCCAGCAGTCAGACCGCGGGGGTCAGAGCCAACTATGGCTACACCTTC.

The V gene is TRBV5-1, the J gene TRBJ2-5; TRBD2 is a possible D gene (5 bases). V was shortened by 0 bases and J by 3 bases, with 9 bases between the two germline ends. Per the germline V gene, CDR1 is SGHRS and CDR2 is YFSETQ. The CDR3 runs 14 residues. In DNA, the CDR3 is TGCGCCAGCAGCTTGGTTACTAGAAAAGAGACCCAGTACTTC. The encoded protein is CASSLVTRKETQYF.

This clone was found once. J is TRBJ2-7 and V is TRBV6-5, with TRBD1 identical over 9 bases. The CDR3 covers 13 residues. With V trimmed by 7 bases and J by 2 bases, 3 bases remained unmatched. The germline CDR1 and CDR2 sequences are MNHEY and SVGAGI. The CDR3 sequence: CASNHRGPYEQYF. The CDR3 nucleotides are TGTGCCAGCAACCACAGGGGGCCCTACGAGCAGTACTTC.

This sequence joins TRBV28 and TRBJ2-7; possibly TRBD1 for D (5 bases). The CDR3 has 13 amino acids. V shed 2 bases and J shed 4 bases, with 9 bases lying between them. Germline loops: CDR1 MDHEN, CDR2 SYDVKM. The CDR3 spells CASSLPRQYEQYF. The CDR3 nucleotides are TGTGCCAGCAGTTTACCTCGACAGTACGAGCAGTACTTC.

This chain joins TRBV18 and TRBJ2-2; the match to TRBD2 covers 16 bases. Per germline, CDR1 KGHSH and CDR2 LQKENI. V shed 3 bases, J shed 4 bases, and the junction held 5 bases outside the gene matches. The CDR3 has 18 residues. CDR3: CASSPTGTSGRGTGELFF. The DNA of the CDR3 is TGTGCCAGCTCACCGACCGGGACTAGCGGGAGGGGCACCGGGGAGCTGTTTTTT.

This chain links TRBV5-1 with TRBJ2-7; 7 bases fit TRBD1. J was trimmed by 3 bases and V by 0 bases; bases with no gene match: 15. The CDR3 is 18 amino acids. CDR1 and CDR2 from the germline V gene are SGHRS and YFSETQ. Written as DNA, the CDR3 is TGCGCCAGCAGCTTGGGTCCGGTGACGGGACAGAACTTCTACGAGCAGTACTTC. Residues: CASSLGPVTGQNFYEQYF.

V gene TRBV10-3 combines with J gene TRBJ2-7, with 10 nucleotides matching TRBD2. Losses at the gene ends were 4 bases for V and 2 bases for J; bases not matched to a gene: 2. Germline CDR1 reads ENHRY; CDR2 reads SYGVKD. CDR3 length: 14 amino acids. The CDR3 region is CAISGTSGAYEQYF. The DNA of the CDR3 is TGTGCCATCAGTGGGACTAGCGGTGCCTACGAGCAGTACTTC.

V gene TRBV7-3 combines with J gene TRBJ2-1; no clear D gene. Germline V gene lookup returns CDR1 SGHTA and CDR2 FQGTGA. The V and J ends lost 5 bases and 0 bases respectively, with 11 bases between them. This CDR3 is built from 15 residues. CDR3 in amino acids: CASSIGRSSYNEQFF. DNA of the CDR3: TGTGCCAGCAGCATTGGACGGAGCTCCTACAATGAGCAGTTCTTC.

This chain uses TRBV5-1 with TRBJ2-2; TRBD1 agrees at 8 bases. This CDR3 region has 16 residues. V lost 7 bases to trimming and J lost 2 bases; unmatched junction nucleotides: 10. Germline V gene sequence: CDR1 SGHRS, CDR2 YFSETQ. CDR3 DNA sequence: TGCGCCAGCCTCGCCCCGGGACAGGAAAACACCGGGGAGCTGTTTTTT. This codes for CASLAPGQENTGELFF.

J is TRBJ2-7 and V is TRBV2; D is possibly TRBD2 (5 bases). CDR3 length: 14 residues. V was pared by 6 bases and J by 3 bases, with 15 bases between. In germline, CDR1 is SNHLY, CDR2 FYNNEI. The CDR3, as DNA: TGTGCCAGCAGCCGCGAGGGAAGTGGCTACGAGCAGTACTTC. Translated: CASSREGSGYEQYF.

This sequence joins TRBV7-2 and TRBJ1-2; TRBD1 might be the D (6 bases). V was cut by 4 bases and J by 5 bases, with 17 bases left in between. Per germline, CDR1 SGHTA and CDR2 FQGNSA. The length of the CDR3 is 15 residues. DNA for the CDR3: TGTGCCAGCAGCTCCCCGGTGGAACAGGGTTATGGCTACACCTTC. Its protein is CASSSPVEQGYGYTF.

This chain joins TRBV9 and TRBJ1-1; unclear D gene. There are 13 residues in the CDR3. CDR1 and CDR2 (germline): SGDLS, YYNGEE. Trimming took 1 base from V and 1 from J, leaving 5 bases between them. CDR3 in amino acids: CASSVLENTEAFF. CDR3 coding DNA: TGTGCCAGCAGCGTACTGGAGAACACTGAAGCTTTCTTT. The whole variable domain, filled in from reference TRBV9 and TRBJ1-1, reads DSGVTQTPKHLITATGQRVTLRCSPRSGDLSVYWYQQSLDQGLQFLIQYYNGEERAKGNILERFSAQQFPDLHSELNLSSLELGDSALYFCASSVLENTEAFFGQGTRLTVV.

The rearrangement uses TRBV29-1 and TRBJ2-2, with 7 positions matching TRBD1. V gave up 3 bases and J gave up 6 bases; unmatched junction bases: 10. The CDR3 loop spans 15 amino acids. Germline V gives CDR1 SQVTM, CDR2 ANQGSEA. The CDR3: CSVEMTGFPSGELFF. The CDR3 DNA follows: TGCAGCGTTGAGATGACAGGGTTTCCTTCCGGGGAGCTGTTTTTT.

V and J are TRBV15 and TRBJ2-3, with 7 bases identical to TRBD2. The length of the CDR3 is 17 residues. CDR1 is LNHNV and CDR2 is YYDKDF in the germline V gene (reference sequence). J was trimmed by 5 bases and V by 0 bases; bases with no gene match: 11. CDR3 DNA: TGTGCCACCAGCAGAGAACCTATCCGGGGGGAGAAAGATACGCAGTATTTT. Translated, it gives CATSREPIRGEKDTQYF.

This chain joins TRBV5-1 and TRBJ1-6; possibly TRBD1 for D (5 bases). The germline V and J ends were trimmed by 5 bases and 8 bases, with 11 bases remaining between them. This CDR3 comprises 13 residues. CDR1 is SGHRS and CDR2 is YFSETQ in the germline V gene. In nucleotides, the CDR3 is TGCGCCAGCAGTTGGCAGGGAGATTCACCCCTCCACTTT. Translated, it gives CASSWQGDSPLHF.

The chain carries TRBV28 and TRBJ2-1; TRBD1 is a possible D gene (6 bases). The V gene's germline CDR1 is MDHEN and CDR2 SYDVKM. Deletions cut 9 bases from V and 4 bases from J, with 19 bases between. This CDR3 region has 15 residues. The CDR3 bases are TGTGCCAGTGCCCTGGGGGCCAACGTATACAATGAGCAGTTCTTC. Translated: CASALGANVYNEQFF. The whole variable domain, filled in from reference TRBV28 and TRBJ2-1, reads DVKVTQSSRYLVKRTGEKVFLECVQDMDHENMFWYRQDPGLGLRLIYFSYDVKMKEKGDIPEGYSVSREKKERFSLILESASTNQTSMYLCASALGANVYNEQFFGPGTRLTVL.